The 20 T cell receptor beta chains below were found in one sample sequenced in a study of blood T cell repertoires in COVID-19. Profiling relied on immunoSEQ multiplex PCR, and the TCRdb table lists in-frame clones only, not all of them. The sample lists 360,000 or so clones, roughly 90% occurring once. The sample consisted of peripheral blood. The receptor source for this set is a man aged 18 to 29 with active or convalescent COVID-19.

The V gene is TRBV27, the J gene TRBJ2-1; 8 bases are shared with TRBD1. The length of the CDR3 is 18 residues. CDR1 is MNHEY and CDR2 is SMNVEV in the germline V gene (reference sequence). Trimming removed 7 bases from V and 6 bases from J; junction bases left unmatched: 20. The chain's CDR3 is CASKRQGFGPDSINEQFF. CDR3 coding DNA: TGTGCCAGCAAAAGACAGGGGTTCGGACCCGATAGTATCAATGAGCAGTTCTTC.

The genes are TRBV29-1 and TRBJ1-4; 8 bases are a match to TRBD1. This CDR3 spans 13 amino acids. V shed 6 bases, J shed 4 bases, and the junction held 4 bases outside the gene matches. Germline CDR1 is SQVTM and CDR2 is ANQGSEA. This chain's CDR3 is CSVGQAINEKLFF. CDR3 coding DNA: TGCAGCGTGGGACAGGCGATTAATGAAAAACTGTTTTTT.

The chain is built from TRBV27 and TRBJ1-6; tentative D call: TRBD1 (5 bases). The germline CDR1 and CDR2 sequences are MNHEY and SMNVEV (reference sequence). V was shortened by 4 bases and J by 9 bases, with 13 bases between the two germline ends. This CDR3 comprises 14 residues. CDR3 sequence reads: CASSSGGDASPLHF. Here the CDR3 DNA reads TGTGCCAGCAGTTCAGGAGGGGACGCTTCACCCCTCCACTTT.

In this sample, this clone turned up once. In DNA, the CDR3 is TGTGCCACCAGCATATCCGGAAGGGGACAGGGGGCCTGGGGCTACACCTTC. It encodes CATSISGRGQGAWGYTF. This rearrangement joins TRBV15 to TRBJ1-2; 12 nucleotides align to TRBD1. The CDR3 consists of 17 residues. After removal of 4 bases from V and 8 bases from J, the junction contained 14 bases not matched to a gene. CDR1 is LNHNV, CDR2 YYDKDF, per germline (reference sequence).

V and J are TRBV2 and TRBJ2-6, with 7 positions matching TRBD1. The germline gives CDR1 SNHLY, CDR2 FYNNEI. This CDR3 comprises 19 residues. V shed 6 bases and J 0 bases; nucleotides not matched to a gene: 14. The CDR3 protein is CASSALTGTVTSGANVLTF. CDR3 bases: TGTGCCAGCAGCGCTCTGACCGGGACAGTTACCTCTGGGGCCAACGTCCTGACTTTC.

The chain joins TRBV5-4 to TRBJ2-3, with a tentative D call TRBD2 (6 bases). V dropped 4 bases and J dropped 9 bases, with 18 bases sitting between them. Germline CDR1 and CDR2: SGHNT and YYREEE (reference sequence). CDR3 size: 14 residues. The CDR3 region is CASSRDSRRRTQYF. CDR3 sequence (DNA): TGTGCCAGCAGCCGGGACTCACGCAGGCGGACGCAGTATTTT.

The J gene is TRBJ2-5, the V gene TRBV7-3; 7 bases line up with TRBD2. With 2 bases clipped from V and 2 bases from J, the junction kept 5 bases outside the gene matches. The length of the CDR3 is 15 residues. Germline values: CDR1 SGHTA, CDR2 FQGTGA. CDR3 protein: CASSLGLAVQETQYF. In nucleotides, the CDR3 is TGTGCCAGCAGCTTAGGCCTAGCGGTTCAAGAGACCCAGTACTTC.

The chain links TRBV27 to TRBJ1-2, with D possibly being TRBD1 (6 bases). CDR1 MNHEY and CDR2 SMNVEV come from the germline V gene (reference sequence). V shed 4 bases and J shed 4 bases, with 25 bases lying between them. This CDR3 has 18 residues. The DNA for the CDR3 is TGTGCCAGCAGTTCCAACGATCCCGACAGGCGCGCCTTCTATGGCTACACCTTC. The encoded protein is CASSSNDPDRRAFYGYTF.

The CDR3 bases are TGTGCCAGCAGTGAATTTCGGACAGGGGCGAACGAGCAGTACTTC. It yields the protein CASSEFRTGANEQYF. The gene calls are TRBV25-1 and TRBJ2-7, with 9 bases lining up with TRBD1. The CDR3 is made up of 15 amino acids. V lost 1 base and J lost 5; bases outside the gene matches: 6. Germline-derived CDR1 and CDR2 are MGHDK and SYGVNS.

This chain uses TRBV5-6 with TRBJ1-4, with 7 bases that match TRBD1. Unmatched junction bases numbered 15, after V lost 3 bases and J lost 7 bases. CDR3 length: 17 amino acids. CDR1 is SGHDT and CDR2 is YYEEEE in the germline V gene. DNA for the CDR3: TGTGCCAGCAGCTCAATCAATGACAGGGTCCAGGGTGAAAAACTGTTTTTT. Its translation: CASSSINDRVQGEKLFF.

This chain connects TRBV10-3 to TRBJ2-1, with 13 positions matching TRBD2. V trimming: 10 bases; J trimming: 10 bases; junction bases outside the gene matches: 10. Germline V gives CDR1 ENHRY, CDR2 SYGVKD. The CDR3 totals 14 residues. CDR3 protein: CATTGLAGVDEQFF. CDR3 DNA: TGTGCCACCACCGGACTAGCGGGAGTTGACGAGCAGTTCTTC.

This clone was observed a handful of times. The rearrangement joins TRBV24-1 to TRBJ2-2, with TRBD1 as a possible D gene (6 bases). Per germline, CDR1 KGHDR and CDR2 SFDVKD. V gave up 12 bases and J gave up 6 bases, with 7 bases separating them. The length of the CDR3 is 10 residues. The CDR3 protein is CASGAGELFF. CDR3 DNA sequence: TGTGCCTCAGGGGCCGGGGAGCTGTTTTTT.

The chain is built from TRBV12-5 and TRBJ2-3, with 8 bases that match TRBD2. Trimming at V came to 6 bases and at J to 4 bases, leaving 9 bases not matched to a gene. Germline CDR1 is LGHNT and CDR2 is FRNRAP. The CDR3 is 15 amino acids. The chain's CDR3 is CASGPGGGTSDTQYF. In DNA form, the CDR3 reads TGTGCTAGTGGCCCGGGGGGGGGAACCTCAGATACGCAGTATTTT.

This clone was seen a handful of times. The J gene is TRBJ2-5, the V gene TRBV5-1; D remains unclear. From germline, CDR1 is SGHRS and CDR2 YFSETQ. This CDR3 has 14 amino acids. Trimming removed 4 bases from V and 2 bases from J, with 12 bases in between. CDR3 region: CASSVAVAQETQYF. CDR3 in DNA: TGCGCCAGCAGCGTGGCGGTAGCACAAGAGACCCAGTACTTC.

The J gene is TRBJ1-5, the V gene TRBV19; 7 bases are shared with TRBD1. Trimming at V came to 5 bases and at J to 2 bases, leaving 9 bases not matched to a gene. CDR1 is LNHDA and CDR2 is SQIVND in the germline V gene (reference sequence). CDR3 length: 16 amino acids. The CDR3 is CASSLQGLRGNQPQHF. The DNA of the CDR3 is TGTGCCAGTAGTCTACAGGGGTTGAGAGGCAATCAGCCCCAGCATTTT.

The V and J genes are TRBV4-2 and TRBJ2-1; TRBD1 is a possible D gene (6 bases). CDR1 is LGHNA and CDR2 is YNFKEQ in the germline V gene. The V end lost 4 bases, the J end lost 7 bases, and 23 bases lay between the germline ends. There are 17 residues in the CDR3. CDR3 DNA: TGTGCCAGCAGCCCGTCCGAAGGGGGATTAGGGATTAATGAGCAGTTCTTC. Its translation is CASSPSEGGLGINEQFF.

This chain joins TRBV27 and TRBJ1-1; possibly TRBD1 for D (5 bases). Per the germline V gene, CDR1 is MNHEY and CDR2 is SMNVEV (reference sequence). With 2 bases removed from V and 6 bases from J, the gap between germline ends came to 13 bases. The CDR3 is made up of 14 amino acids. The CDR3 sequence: CASSLGAGYAEAFF. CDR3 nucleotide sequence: TGTGCCAGCAGTTTAGGGGCAGGGTACGCTGAAGCTTTCTTT.

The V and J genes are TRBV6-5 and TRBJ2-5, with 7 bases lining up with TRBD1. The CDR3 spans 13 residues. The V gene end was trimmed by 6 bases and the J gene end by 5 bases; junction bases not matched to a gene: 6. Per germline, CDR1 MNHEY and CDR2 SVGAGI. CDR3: CASSTGVGETQYF. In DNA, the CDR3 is TGTGCCAGCAGCACAGGGGTTGGCGAGACCCAGTACTTC.

The DNA for the CDR3 is TGTGCCAGCAGTTCCCGGGGGATATCTAGCACAGATACGCAGTATTTT. This sequence encodes CASSSRGISSTDTQYF. The chain recombines TRBV6-5 with TRBJ2-3; D is perhaps TRBD2 (6 bases). Trimming removed 4 bases from V and 0 bases from J, with 14 bases in between. From germline, CDR1 is MNHEY and CDR2 SVGAGI. The CDR3 contains 16 residues.

The CDR3 loop reads CASSPPTGFSDTQYF. CDR3 nucleotides: TGTGCCAGCAGCCCGCCGACAGGGTTTTCAGATACGCAGTATTTT. The chain has TRBV5-5 and TRBJ2-3; 7 nucleotides line up with TRBD1. V lost 4 bases and J lost 4; bases outside the gene matches: 9. Germline-derived CDR1 and CDR2 are SGHKS and YYEKEE (reference sequence). This CDR3 spans 15 amino acids.